The 14 T cell receptor beta chains below come from one sample, sequenced in a study of T cell changes during pregnancy in multiple sclerosis. The repertoire was sequenced with immunoSEQ multiplex PCR; TCRdb's copy has only in-frame clones and lacks some. The sample gives 30,000 to 35,000 clones, around 91% of which show up once; over 5% is in the top ten. Source: CD8+ T cells from peripheral blood mononuclear cells, taken in the second trimester of pregnancy. These receptors came from a female donor with multiple sclerosis, enrolled in a pregnancy study.

J is TRBJ2-5 and V is TRBV29-1, with D possibly TRBD1 on 6 matching bases. Germline V gives CDR1 SQVTM, CDR2 ANQGSEA. With 2 bases removed from V and 2 bases from J, the gap between germline ends came to 12 bases. The length of the CDR3 is 14 residues. The CDR3 region has the DNA TGCAGCGTTGAAAAGGACAGACAGCAAGAGACCCAGTACTTC. Protein sequence: CSVEKDRQQETQYF.

This chain links TRBV6-5 with TRBJ2-5, with D possibly TRBD2 on 6 matching bases. Germline-derived CDR1 and CDR2 are MNHEY and SVGAGI. The CDR3 is 16 amino acids. Trimming stripped 0 bases from V and 5 bases from J, with 16 bases between. In DNA form, the CDR3 reads TGTGCCAGCAGTTACTCTGGCGGGGAGCTGGGGGAGACCCAGTACTTC. Amino acid sequence: CASSYSGGELGETQYF.

This clone was recorded a few times. This chain uses TRBV15 with TRBJ1-1; a weak D match, TRBD1 (6 bases). V lost 9 bases, J lost 4 bases, and 12 bases lay in between. Germline V gene sequence: CDR1 LNHNV, CDR2 YYDKDF (reference sequence). CDR3 size: 12 residues. The DNA for the CDR3 is TGTGCCACTAGGTTGGGGGCCACTGAAGCTTTCTTT. As protein: CATRLGATEAFF.

This clone was seen once. The rearrangement joins TRBV5-6 to TRBJ2-7; D perhaps matches TRBD1 (5 bases). With 0 bases removed from V and 3 bases from J, the gap between germline ends came to 7 bases. CDR3 length equals 13 residues. Germline assignment: CDR1 SGHDT and CDR2 YYEEEE. The CDR3 DNA follows: TGTGCCAGCAGCTTGGGACAGTTCTACGAGCAGTACTTC. Translated, it gives CASSLGQFYEQYF.

The J gene is TRBJ2-1, the V gene TRBV11-2; D perhaps matches TRBD2 (6 bases). V lost 3 bases and J lost 5, with 23 bases in between. Germline V gene sequence: CDR1 SGHAT, CDR2 FQNNGV. This CDR3 comprises 18 residues. The chain's CDR3 is CASSFPPARGGNNNEQFF. CDR3 nucleotide sequence: TGTGCCAGCAGCTTCCCTCCTGCCCGGGGAGGCAACAACAATGAGCAGTTCTTC.

CDR3 nucleotides: TGTGCCAGCAGTTTTGGCAGGGGGCTAGGTAATGAAAAACTGTTTTTT. Protein sequence: CASSFGRGLGNEKLFF. This chain uses TRBV28 with TRBJ1-4; TRBD1 matches 8 bases. Trimming cost V 3 bases and J 4 bases; bases outside gene matches: 7. The CDR3 is made up of 16 amino acids. Germline V gives CDR1 MDHEN, CDR2 SYDVKM. Combining the CDR3 with reference TRBV28 and TRBJ1-4 gives the whole variable domain DVKVTQSSRYLVKRTGEKVFLECVQDMDHENMFWYRQDPGLGLRLIYFSYDVKMKEKGDIPEGYSVSREKKERFSLILESASTNQTSMYLCASSFGRGLGNEKLFFGSGTQLSVL.

The chain has TRBV27 and TRBJ1-1; tentative D call: TRBD1 (6 bases). Looked up from germline, CDR1 is MNHEY and CDR2 is SMNVEV (reference sequence). Between the trimmed V and J ends, which lost 2 bases and 3 bases, there was a span of 7 bases. The length of the CDR3 is 13 residues. This CDR3 reads CASSLAGDTEAFF. In DNA, the CDR3 is TGTGCCAGCAGTTTAGCAGGGGACACTGAAGCTTTCTTT.

This clone was seen more than once but under ten times. The rearrangement uses TRBV19 and TRBJ1-2; maybe TRBD1 (6 bases). Trimming shortened V by 5 bases and J by 10 bases, and 11 bases separated the two germline ends. Germline assignment: CDR1 LNHDA and CDR2 SQIVND (reference sequence). The CDR3 is made up of 11 amino acids. The CDR3 sequence is CASSGGQHYTF. For the CDR3, the DNA is TGTGCCAGTAGTGGCGGACAGCACTACACCTTC.

The chain joins TRBV7-9 to TRBJ2-5; TRBD2 matches 9 bases. Germline trimming cut 3 bases from V and 5 bases from J; bases unmatched to any gene: 10. Germline CDR1 SEHNR, CDR2 FQNEAQ (reference sequence). CDR3 length: 16 residues. The CDR3 protein is CASSFLAGGVLETQYF. DNA for the CDR3: TGTGCCAGCAGCTTCCTTGCGGGAGGGGTCTTGGAGACCCAGTACTTC.

The V and J genes are TRBV27 and TRBJ2-5, with a possible D match to TRBD1 (6 bases). Germline-derived CDR1 and CDR2 are MNHEY and SMNVEV (reference sequence). The CDR3 length is 15 residues. Trimming removed 5 bases at V and 2 bases at J, with 15 bases between. The CDR3 DNA follows: TGTGCCAGCAGTCTCTTTCCGGACAGACAAGAGACCCAGTACTTC. Translated: CASSLFPDRQETQYF.

The chain couples TRBV7-3 to TRBJ2-5; TRBD2 aligns across 12 bases. This CDR3 spans 15 amino acids. V was pared by 2 bases and J by 3 bases, with 1 base of the junction left unmatched. CDR1 and CDR2 (germline): SGHTA, FQGTGA. CDR3: CASSLRLAGEETQYF. The CDR3 DNA sequence: TGTGCCAGCAGCTTACGACTAGCGGGAGAAGAGACCCAGTACTTC.

J is TRBJ2-3 and V is TRBV9, with unresolved D. Per germline, CDR1 SGDLS and CDR2 YYNGEE. Trimming shortened V by 0 bases and J by 2 bases, and 16 bases separated the two germline ends. The CDR3 is made up of 17 amino acids. The CDR3, as DNA: TGTGCCAGCAGCGTAGGAGAGGTACTACTTCCCACAGATACGCAGTATTTT. Encoded protein: CASSVGEVLLPTDTQYF.

The rearrangement joins TRBV19 to TRBJ2-1, with TRBD2 matching over 9 bases. The CDR3 is 15 residues long. CDR1 LNHDA and CDR2 SQIVND come from the germline V gene (reference sequence). The J segment lost 6 bases and the V segment lost 3 bases, leaving 6 bases of the junction unmatched. In DNA form, the CDR3 reads TGTGCCAGTAGTATCTTTAGCGGGAGCCCCAATGAGCAGTTCTTC. Amino acid sequence: CASSIFSGSPNEQFF.

About this clone: Different DNA sequences within this sample yield the same CDR3. The rearrangement uses TRBV7-2 and TRBJ2-7; 9 bases agree with TRBD2. J lost 3 bases, V lost 1 base, and 1 base had no gene match. This CDR3 has 14 amino acids. Germline V lookup: CDR1 SGHTA, CDR2 FQGNSA. The DNA for the CDR3 is TGTGCCAGCAGCTTAGGACTAGCGGACTACGAGCAGTACTTC. This codes for CASSLGLADYEQYF. The entire variable domain, with the rest obtained from reference TRBV7-2 and TRBJ2-7, is as follows: GAGVSQSPSNKVTEKGKDVELRCDPISGHTALYWYRQSLGQGLEFLIYFQGNSAPDKSGLPSDRFSAERTGGSVSTLTIQRTQQEDSAVYLCASSLGLADYEQYFGPGTRLTVT.